This T cell receptor beta chain was captured by sequencing in a study of blood T cell repertoires in COVID-19. Study details: PBMCs, B-cell-depleted T cells, or T cells were the source of the cDNA or gDNA that made up the material.

The V gene's germline CDR1 is LNHDA and CDR2 SQIVND (reference sequence). The CDR3 covers 16 residues. The V and J ends lost 8 bases and 7 bases, in that order; junction bases with no gene match: 13. Profiled with immunoSEQ multiplex PCR; TCRdb holds only in-frame clones, not every one. Among fewer than 200,000 clones, approximately 86% were seen once, and the ten largest hold roughly 1.2%. Sequenced: peripheral blood. The TCR originated in a man in his fifties or sixties who had recovered from COVID-19. V is TRBV19 and J is TRBJ1-6; TRBD1 agrees at 8 bases. The CDR3 loop reads CASGTTGAKVNSPLHF. Here the CDR3 DNA reads TGTGCCAGTGGTACGACAGGGGCGAAGGTAAATTCACCCCTCCACTTT.